Each of the 31 T cell receptor beta chains below was sequenced from the same sample in a study of OX40 agonist ivuxolimab in advanced cancers. The repertoire was sequenced with immunoSEQ multiplex PCR; TCRdb's copy has only in-frame clones and lacks some. This table has roughly 42,000 clones, 86% appearing once. Sequenced here: CD4+ or CD8+ T cells sorted from blood, sampled in a trial of the OX40 agonist ivuxolimab. The receptor source for this set is an adult with an advanced solid tumor such as melanoma, head and neck, liver or kidney cancer.

The J gene is TRBJ2-3, the V gene TRBV7-9; possibly TRBD1 for D (6 bases). The CDR3 is made up of 15 amino acids. The V end was cut by 1 base, the J end by 1 base, with 9 bases between. The germline CDR1 and CDR2 sequences are SEHNR and FQNEAQ (reference sequence). CDR3 residues: CASSLGDTRTDTQYF. CDR3 sequence (DNA): TGTGCCAGCAGCTTAGGGGACACCCGCACAGATACGCAGTATTTT.

The CDR3 DNA reads TGTGCCAGCAGCTATATGGACAGCACATCACTTGAAGCTTTCTTT. Translation gives CASSYMDSTSLEAFF. The V gene is TRBV5-4, the J gene TRBJ1-1, with a possible D match to TRBD1 (6 bases). CDR1 is SGHNT, CDR2 YYREEE, per germline (reference sequence). The CDR3 covers 15 residues. The V gene lost 3 bases and the J gene lost 7 bases, with 19 bases spanning the gap.

This clone was found once. The rearrangement links TRBV7-3 to TRBJ2-3; no reliable D call. CDR1 is SGHTA and CDR2 is FQGTGA in the germline V gene. This CDR3 has 14 amino acids. The germline V and J ends were trimmed by 4 bases and 0 bases, with 8 bases remaining between them. The CDR3 reads CASSYLLSTDTQYF. CDR3 DNA: TGTGCCAGCAGCTACCTCTTGAGCACAGATACGCAGTATTTT.

This clone showed up just once. V and J are TRBV9 and TRBJ2-3; the D is unclear. Trimming removed 1 base from V and 0 bases from J, with 15 bases in between. Germline V lookup: CDR1 SGDLS, CDR2 YYNGEE. The CDR3 is made up of 17 amino acids. In DNA form, the CDR3 reads TGTGCCAGCAGCGTAAGTCGGCAACCCTCTAGCACAGATACGCAGTATTTT. Translated, it gives CASSVSRQPSSTDTQYF.

The chain carries TRBV27 and TRBJ2-5; 8 nucleotides align to TRBD1. Germline values: CDR1 MNHEY, CDR2 SMNVEV (reference sequence). Germline trimming cut 3 bases from V and 5 bases from J; bases unmatched to any gene: 11. The CDR3 spans 16 residues. The CDR3 is CASSLFPAGGLETQYF. DNA of the CDR3: TGTGCCAGCAGTTTGTTCCCGGCAGGGGGCTTGGAGACCCAGTACTTC.

This clone rates as medium-sized (0.01 to 0.1%). V gene TRBV6-5 combines with J gene TRBJ2-1; tentative D call: TRBD2 (5 bases). From germline, CDR1 is MNHEY and CDR2 SVGAGI. The CDR3 totals 11 residues. V gave up 9 bases and J gave up 8 bases, with 11 bases separating them. The CDR3 region is CASSALDEQFF. The CDR3 nucleotides read TGTGCCAGTAGCGCATTAGATGAGCAGTTCTTC.

The rearrangement joins TRBV4-3 to TRBJ2-5; D uncertain. The J call may be in error: the DNA end matches TRBJ2-7 better. Germline V gene sequence: CDR1 LGHNA, CDR2 YSLEER. The CDR3 loop spans 15 amino acids. Written as DNA, the CDR3 is TGCGCCAGCAGCCAAGATAGGCAAAACACCTACGAGCAGTACTTC. It specifies CASSQDRQNTYEQYF.

This chain joins TRBV7-3 and TRBJ2-2; a possible D gene is TRBD1 (5 bases). The germline V gene has CDR1 SGHTA and CDR2 FQGTGA. Trimming removed 8 bases at V and 1 base at J, with 5 bases between. The CDR3 runs 12 residues. The CDR3 region is CASQGNTGELFF. CDR3 nucleotides: TGTGCCAGCCAGGGGAACACCGGGGAGCTGTTTTTT.

This chain uses TRBV27 with TRBJ2-7, with D uncertain. V gave up 3 bases and J gave up 5 bases, with 2 bases separating them. In germline, CDR1 is MNHEY, CDR2 SMNVEV (reference sequence). The length of the CDR3 is 10 residues. DNA for the CDR3: TGTGCCAGCAGTTTTGACGAGCAGTACTTC. The encoded protein is CASSFDEQYF.

The rearrangement uses TRBV10-3 and TRBJ2-7; 8 bases are a match to TRBD2. Germline CDR1 is ENHRY and CDR2 is SYGVKD. The CDR3 spans 16 residues. V lost 2 bases and J lost 7; bases outside the gene matches: 13. CDR3 nucleotide sequence: TGTGCCATCAGTGAGACAGGGAACGGGGGGGCGCTTGAGCAGTACTTC. This gives the protein CAISETGNGGALEQYF.

The V and J genes are TRBV29-1 and TRBJ1-2, with D unclear. In germline, CDR1 is SQVTM, CDR2 ANQGSEA. Trimming stripped 5 bases from V and 8 bases from J, with 15 bases between. The CDR3 totals 12 residues. The CDR3 nucleotides are TGCAGCGTTCAGAGGCAGGTGTGGGGCTACACCTTC. Amino acids: CSVQRQVWGYTF.

This clone has at least ten counts. The chain is built from TRBV6-5 and TRBJ2-7, with 7 bases lining up with TRBD1. The CDR3 has 15 residues. V trimming: 0 bases; J trimming: 3 bases; junction bases outside the gene matches: 5. Germline CDR1 reads MNHEY; CDR2 reads SVGAGI. CDR3 DNA: TGTGCCAGCAGTTACTCGACGGGACAGAACTACGAGCAGTACTTC. Its translation is CASSYSTGQNYEQYF.

This clone was detected only once. J is TRBJ1-1 and V is TRBV5-1; the match to TRBD1 covers 7 bases. CDR3 size: 15 residues. V trimming: 4 bases; J trimming: 5 bases; junction bases outside the gene matches: 11. CDR1 and CDR2 (germline): SGHRS, YFSETQ. The CDR3 protein is CASSEGDRSGTEAFF. In nucleotides, the CDR3 is TGCGCCAGCAGCGAAGGGGACAGATCGGGGACTGAAGCTTTCTTT.

The chain recombines TRBV5-1 with TRBJ2-3, with TRBD2 as a possible D gene (7 bases). CDR1 and CDR2 from the germline V gene are SGHRS and YFSETQ. Trimming took 0 bases from V and 1 from J, leaving 18 bases between them. CDR3 length equals 18 residues. CDR3 sequence (DNA): TGCGCCAGCAGCTTGGGACTAGTGGGGGGGCCGGGCACAGATACGCAGTATTTT. This translates into CASSLGLVGGPGTDTQYF.

The J gene is TRBJ2-6, the V gene TRBV28; possibly TRBD2 for D (5 bases). Germline lookup yields CDR1 MDHEN and CDR2 SYDVKM. The CDR3 is made up of 16 amino acids. The V gene lost 2 bases and the J gene lost 4 bases, with 12 bases spanning the gap. In DNA, the CDR3 is TGTGCCAGCAGTTTAGGAGCGGTTTCGGGGGCCAACGTCCTGACTTTC. Translation gives CASSLGAVSGANVLTF.

The V and J genes are TRBV6-6 and TRBJ2-3, with a tentative D call TRBD2 (5 bases). CDR3 length equals 12 residues. V lost 7 bases, J lost 3 bases, and 8 bases lay in between. Germline-derived CDR1 and CDR2 are MNHNY and SVGAGI (reference sequence). The CDR3, as DNA: TGTGCCAGCACTGAGGGAACAGATACGCAGTATTTT. Translation gives CASTEGTDTQYF.

The V gene is TRBV6-5, the J gene TRBJ1-1; D remains ambiguous. V lost 2 bases and J lost 1, with 5 bases in between. The CDR3 is 13 amino acids. Germline CDR1 MNHEY, CDR2 SVGAGI. The CDR3 DNA sequence: TGTGCCAGCAGTTACAACGGGAACACTGAAGCTTTCTTT. This sequence encodes CASSYNGNTEAFF.

The V and J genes are TRBV15 and TRBJ2-1; TRBD1 agrees at 9 bases. CDR1 and CDR2 (germline): LNHNV, YYDKDF (reference sequence). Unmatched junction bases numbered 4, after V lost 4 bases and J lost 3 bases. The CDR3 covers 15 residues. Here the CDR3 reads CATSNDRGNYNEQFF. CDR3 nucleotide sequence: TGTGCCACCAGCAACGACAGGGGGAACTACAATGAGCAGTTCTTC.

The chain couples TRBV9 to TRBJ2-7; 7 positions match TRBD1. Germline values: CDR1 SGDLS, CDR2 YYNGEE. This CDR3 has 13 residues. V was pared by 0 bases and J by 3 bases, with 0 bases of the junction left unmatched. CDR3 nucleotide sequence: TGTGCCAGCAGCGTAGGGGACAGCTACGAGCAGTACTTC. Translation gives CASSVGDSYEQYF.

This chain joins TRBV5-8 and TRBJ1-2; D may be TRBD1 (6 bases). Germline loops: CDR1 SGHTS, CDR2 YDEGEE. The CDR3 spans 14 residues. Trimming left V 4 bases short and J 6 bases short, with 16 bases between. The CDR3 region has the DNA TGTGCCAGCAGCCCCCTACTCAGGGGAAATGGCTACACCTTC. It encodes CASSPLLRGNGYTF. The full variable domain, with the rest looked up from reference TRBV5-8 and TRBJ1-2, is EAGVTQSPTHLIKTRGQQATLRCSPISGHTSVYWYQQALGLGLQFLLWYDEGEERNRGNFPPRFSGRQFPNYSSELNVNALELEDSALYLCASSPLLRGNGYTFGSGTRLTVV.

The chain employs TRBV27 and TRBJ2-7; D possibly corresponds to TRBD1 (6 bases). The germline gives CDR1 MNHEY, CDR2 SMNVEV (reference sequence). This CDR3 spans 15 amino acids. V was trimmed by 2 bases and J by 6 bases, leaving 17 bases between them. CDR3 amino acids: CASSLSYSGGPEQYF. The CDR3 DNA reads TGTGCCAGCAGTTTAAGTTACAGTGGGGGCCCCGAGCAGTACTTC.

In its sample, this clone was seen once. V gene TRBV11-2 combines with J gene TRBJ2-3; D is possibly TRBD1 (6 bases). The CDR3 has 17 amino acids. The V gene's germline CDR1 is SGHAT and CDR2 FQNNGV. Between the trimmed V and J ends, which lost 3 bases and 0 bases, there was a span of 16 bases. The CDR3 loop is CASSLDVQGHSTDTQYF. The CDR3 coding sequence is TGTGCCAGCAGCTTGGACGTACAGGGACATAGCACAGATACGCAGTATTTT.

J is TRBJ1-2 and V is TRBV27, with 7 bases identical to TRBD1. Losses at the gene ends were 5 bases for V and 14 bases for J; bases not matched to a gene: 11. The CDR3 is 12 residues long. Germline V gene data show CDR1 as MNHEY and CDR2 as SMNVEV (reference sequence). The CDR3 sequence: CASSLDREIVTF. CDR3 nucleotides: TGTGCCAGCAGTCTCGACAGGGAAATAGTAACCTTC.

This clone was counted once. This rearrangement joins TRBV11-1 to TRBJ1-2; D unclear. Germline loops: CDR1 SGHAT, CDR2 FQDESV (reference sequence). Between the trimmed V and J ends, which lost 3 bases and 0 bases, there was a span of 11 bases. The CDR3 runs to 15 residues. CDR3 sequence: CASSFGPQTNYGYTF. DNA for the CDR3: TGTGCCAGCAGCTTTGGTCCACAGACTAACTATGGCTACACCTTC. Full variable domain (rest looked up from reference TRBV11-1 and TRBJ1-2): EAEVAQSPRYKITEKSQAVAFWCDPISGHATLYWYRQILGQGPELLVQFQDESVVDDSQLPKDRFSAERLKGVDSTLKIQPAELGDSAMYLCASSFGPQTNYGYTFGSGTRLTVV.

J is TRBJ2-1 and V is TRBV7-3; 9 bases agree with TRBD1. With V trimmed by 5 bases and J by 8 bases, 7 bases remained unmatched. Germline V gives CDR1 SGHTA, CDR2 FQGTGA. The CDR3 runs 14 residues. The CDR3 DNA follows: TGTGCCAGCAGCCACGACAGGGGGTCGGATGAGCAGTTCTTC. It is translated as CASSHDRGSDEQFF.

The chain is built from TRBV6-5 and TRBJ2-1, with TRBD2 as a possible D gene (5 bases). V lost 5 bases, J lost 12 bases, and 14 bases lay in between. The CDR3 has 12 amino acids. Germline CDR1 is MNHEY and CDR2 is SVGAGI. CDR3 residues: CASSPGLRVQFF. For the CDR3, the DNA is TGTGCCAGCAGTCCGGGATTGCGGGTGCAGTTCTTC.

This clone was recorded a few times. This chain connects TRBV18 to TRBJ1-1; perhaps TRBD1 as D (5 bases). The CDR3 spans 12 residues. CDR1 KGHSH and CDR2 LQKENI come from the germline V gene. V gave up 2 bases and J gave up 9 bases, with 10 bases separating them. The CDR3 DNA sequence: TGTGCCAGCTCACCAGGAGACAGAAAAGCTTTCTTT. The encoded protein is CASSPGDRKAFF.

This chain links TRBV27 with TRBJ1-1; the D gene is possibly TRBD1 (6 bases). The ends were cut back, 6 bases at V and 2 bases at J, with 16 bases in the middle. Germline V gene sequence: CDR1 MNHEY, CDR2 SMNVEV (reference sequence). The CDR3 extends over 15 amino acids. CDR3 sequence reads: CASSPGTQRNTEAFF. The CDR3 DNA reads TGTGCCAGCAGCCCCGGGACACAACGTAACACTGAAGCTTTCTTT.

V is TRBV19 and J is TRBJ2-5; 8 nucleotides agree with TRBD1. V shed 8 bases, J shed 1 base, and the junction held 6 bases outside the gene matches. The CDR3 is 14 amino acids. The germline gives CDR1 LNHDA, CDR2 SQIVND (reference sequence). The CDR3 spells CASGTGFFQETQYF. CDR3 sequence (DNA): TGTGCCAGTGGGACAGGCTTTTTCCAAGAGACCCAGTACTTC. The full variable domain, rest sourced from reference TRBV19 and TRBJ2-5, is DGGITQSPKYLFRKEGQNVTLSCEQNLNHDAMYWYRQDPGQGLRLIYYSQIVNDFQKGDIAEGYSVSREKKESFPLTVTSAQKNPTAFYLCASGTGFFQETQYFGPGTRLLVL.

V and J are TRBV9 and TRBJ2-5; either TRBD1 or TRBD2 may supply D (5 bases each). Germline V gene lookup returns CDR1 SGDLS and CDR2 YYNGEE. Trimming cost V 3 bases and J 2 bases, with 11 bases left between them. The CDR3 consists of 14 residues. The CDR3 loop reads CASSGWDGQETQYF. The CDR3 DNA reads TGTGCCAGCAGCGGCTGGGACGGACAAGAGACCCAGTACTTC.

The chain couples TRBV27 to TRBJ1-1; D not resolved. Between the trimmed V and J ends, which lost 6 bases and 0 bases, there was a span of 14 bases. The CDR3 covers 15 residues. Germline V gene sequence: CDR1 MNHEY, CDR2 SMNVEV (reference sequence). The DNA of the CDR3 is TGTGCCAGCAGCTCCCGGCAAGACCTGAACACTGAAGCTTTCTTT. This translates into CASSSRQDLNTEAFF.